Shown below are 5 T cell receptor beta chains from a single sample sequenced in a study of regulatory T cells in long-lasting Graves disease. iRepertoire HTBI primers and Arm-PCR of CDR3 regions built TCR beta libraries. From the multiplex PCR reads, TCRdb called clonotypes with MiXCR, one entry per CDR3 protein. This sample has about 340,000 distinct CDR3 sequences, with roughly a fifth found just once. Time point denoted: persistent/refractory GD, antithyroid drugs over 5 years with positive TRAb. There was RNA extracted from PBMCs, and the TCR library was made from it. Sample: peripheral blood mononuclear cells (PBMCs), taken when the disease was refractory, from a patient treated with antithyroid drugs. The receptors shown here come from a female donor with Graves disease.

This clonotype has only a few counts. V is TRBV5-1 and J is TRBJ2-5, with TRBD2 identical over 10 bases. The junction had 4 bases not matched to a gene; V was cut back by 3 bases and J by 2 bases. Germline CDR1 reads SGHRS; CDR2 reads YFSETQ. The CDR3 is 15 residues long. The CDR3 nucleotides are TGCGCCAGCAGCTCTAGCGGGAGTCGGCAAGAGACCCAGTACTTC. This translates into CASSSSGSRQETQYF.

This chain connects TRBV10-3 to TRBJ2-7; 7 bases fit TRBD2. Germline V lookup: CDR1 ENHRY, CDR2 SYGVKD. V shed 1 base, J shed 0 bases, and the junction held 6 bases outside the gene matches. The CDR3 runs to 16 residues. CDR3: CAISELKRGLSYEQYF. The CDR3 DNA is TGTGCCATCAGTGAGTTGAAGCGGGGCCTCTCCTACGAGCAGTACTTC.

This clonotype was counted many times. This rearrangement joins TRBV18 to TRBJ1-6; 9 nucleotides line up with TRBD1. V lost 2 bases, J lost 9 bases, and 2 bases stayed unmatched. From germline, CDR1 is KGHSH and CDR2 LQKENI. This CDR3 spans 14 amino acids. CDR3 coding DNA: TGTGCCAGCTCACCAGGGACAGGGTCTTCACCCCTCCACTTT. Translated: CASSPGTGSSPLHF. The full variable domain, its missing parts supplied by reference TRBV18 and TRBJ1-6, is NAGVMQNPRHLVRRRGQEARLRCSPMKGHSHVYWYRQLPEEGLKFMVYLQKENIIDESGMPKERFSAEFPKEGPSILRIQQVVRGDSAAYFCASSPGTGSSPLHFGNGTRLTVT.

The CDR3 is CSAPSATYSYEQYF. As DNA, the CDR3 is TGCAGTGCGCCCTCGGCGACGTATTCCTACGAGCAGTACTTC. The gene calls are TRBV20-1 and TRBJ2-7; D is unresolved. The germline V and J ends were trimmed by 6 bases and 1 base, with 16 bases remaining between them. Germline values: CDR1 DFQATT, CDR2 SNEGSKA (reference sequence). The CDR3 is 14 residues long.

This clonotype was seen a handful of times. This chain uses TRBV7-9 with TRBJ1-6; 7 bases map to TRBD1. J was trimmed by 19 bases and V by 5 bases; bases with no gene match: 14. In germline, CDR1 is SEHNR, CDR2 FQNEAQ (reference sequence). The CDR3 has 13 residues. The CDR3: CASSSHRGRSLHF. Here the CDR3 DNA reads TGTGCCAGCAGCAGCCACAGGGGCCGCTCTTTACACTTT. Based on the CDR3 plus reference TRBV7-9 and TRBJ1-6, the full variable domain is DTGVSQNPRHKITKRGQNVTFRCDPISEHNRLYWYRQTLGQGPEFLTYFQNEAQLEKSRLLSDRFSAERPKGSFSTLEIQRTEQGDSAMYLCASSSHRGRSLHFGNGTRLTVT.